This T cell receptor (beta chain) is from a study of identifying expanded T cells in peripheral blood. Study observations and caveats: Across healthy donors, higher total template counts meant significantly greater two-week count variance. Technical replicates showed roughly 1.2 changed clones; two weeks 15 to 20; four weeks 19.

No infections or other immune events were documented during collection. The germline V gene encodes CDR1 SGHTA and CDR2 FQGNSA. The CDR3 covers 15 residues. V was pared by 5 bases and J by 7 bases, with 17 bases between. This clone was observed a handful of times. Its specificity is not known. Data came from immunoSEQ multiplex PCR; TCRdb stores just in-frame clones and leaves some out. The sample yields over 90,000 clones, 88% seen once. The chain combines TRBV7-2 with TRBJ2-2, with D tentatively TRBD2 (6 bases). The sample was blood. The sequence derives from a person aged 18 to 75 in good health. The CDR3: CASSPRELLGGELFF. The CDR3 DNA follows: TGTGCCAGCAGCCCTCGGGAGCTTTTGGGCGGGGAGCTGTTTTTT.